The 17 T cell receptor beta chains given below trace back to one sample, sequenced in a study of blood T cells in healthy people across ages. Primed by a sample-barcoded 5' primer and a J-beta primer mix, a second PCR proceeded for 7 to 11 cycles. TCRdb redid the calling of the 5' RACE reads with MiXCR, one entry per CDR3 protein. Among hundreds of thousands of distinct CDR3 sequences listed, over 40% were seen once. The specimen was blood. These receptors originate from a woman of 80 years or more in good health.

This chain connects TRBV29-1 to TRBJ2-3; D is ambiguous. Trimming took off 3 bases at V and 0 bases at J, with 16 bases between the two ends. CDR3 size: 16 residues. Germline values: CDR1 SQVTM, CDR2 ANQGSEA. The CDR3 protein is CSVDLAFETSTDTQYF. In DNA, the CDR3 is TGCAGCGTTGATCTGGCCTTCGAAACTAGCACAGATACGCAGTATTTT.

J is TRBJ1-5 and V is TRBV28, with D possibly TRBD1 on 6 matching bases. V lost 6 bases, J lost 7 bases, and 16 bases lay in between. In germline, CDR1 is MDHEN, CDR2 SYDVKM. The CDR3 spans 14 residues. The CDR3 nucleotides are TGTGCCAGCAGGCCCCCCGGGGGCGGACAGCCCCAGCATTTT. It codes for CASRPPGGGQPQHF.

This clonotype has more than one count but fewer than ten. A much larger clone lies a single base off, so this may be a read error. V gene TRBV9 combines with J gene TRBJ2-7, with D possibly TRBD1 on 5 matching bases. The DNA end is more similar to TRBJ2-1, so the J call may be wrong. Germline CDR1 reads SGDLS; CDR2 reads YYNGEE. The CDR3 runs 14 residues. The CDR3 sequence is CASSVDQGSHEQFF. CDR3 coding DNA: TGTGCCAGCAGCGTAGACCAGGGCTCTCACGAGCAGTTCTTC.

Of note for this clonotype: A much more abundant neighbour one base away suggests this may be a read error. The chain links TRBV11-2 to TRBJ1-5; D call uncertain. Trimming cost V 7 bases and J 4 bases, with 11 bases left between them. From germline, CDR1 is SGHAT and CDR2 FQNNGV. CDR3 length: 13 amino acids. The CDR3 reads CASNSETNQPQHF. For the CDR3, the DNA is TGTGCCAGCAACTCAGAAACGAATCAGCCCCAGCATTTT.

This clonotype was observed many times. This chain uses TRBV5-1 with TRBJ2-3, with TRBD1 matching over 7 bases. V lost 5 bases and J lost 6; bases outside the gene matches: 9. This CDR3 has 14 amino acids. CDR1 and CDR2 from the germline V gene are SGHRS and YFSETQ. In DNA form, the CDR3 reads TGCGCCAGCAGTCCGGGACAGCTTGATGATACGCAGTATTTT. It translates to CASSPGQLDDTQYF.

With regard to this clonotype: A read error may explain this, as a much larger clone is one base away. The CDR3 is CASSGLAEETQYF. CDR3 coding DNA: TGTGCCAGCAGTGGACTAGCGGAAGAGACCCAGTACTTC. The rearrangement uses TRBV27 and TRBJ2-5; 10 bases line up with TRBD2. With 5 bases clipped from V and 3 bases from J, the junction kept 0 bases outside the gene matches. Germline values: CDR1 MNHEY, CDR2 SMNVEV (reference sequence). This CDR3 is built from 13 residues.

The table lists this clonotype with many counts. V is TRBV28 and J is TRBJ2-5, with no clear D. The CDR3 totals 11 residues. CDR1 and CDR2 from the germline V gene are MDHEN and SYDVKM. Deletions cut 4 bases from V and 6 bases from J, with 6 bases between. The CDR3, as DNA: TGTGCCAGCAGTTCGACCCAGACCCAGTACTTC. It specifies CASSSTQTQYF.

This clonotype was recorded a few times. This sequence joins TRBV12-3 or TRBV12-4 and TRBJ1-6; D unresolved. CDR3 size: 15 residues. V dropped 7 bases and J dropped 7 bases, with 17 bases sitting between them. CDR3 in amino acids: CASTPYSTVNSPLHF. The DNA of the CDR3 is TGTGCCAGCACCCCCTACTCGACGGTAAATTCACCCCTCCACTTT.

V and J are TRBV29-1 and TRBJ1-1, with unresolved D. Per germline, CDR1 SQVTM and CDR2 ANQGSEA. The germline V and J ends were trimmed by 7 bases and 4 bases, with 16 bases remaining between them. This CDR3 has 13 amino acids. The CDR3, as DNA: TGCAGCGCCGACCGGGGTCGTGGCACTGAAGCTTTCTTT. Amino acid sequence: CSADRGRGTEAFF.

This clonotype showed up many times. The chain has TRBV6-8 and TRBJ2-1; D unresolved. The germline V and J ends were trimmed by 2 bases and 5 bases, with 16 bases remaining between them. Germline CDR1 MNHGY, CDR2 SAAAGT. CDR3 size: 16 residues. The CDR3 protein is CASSYPGRIAHNEQFF. In DNA, the CDR3 is TGTGCCAGCAGTTACCCCGGAAGGATCGCGCACAATGAGCAGTTCTTC.

The chain couples TRBV7-2 to TRBJ1-2; unclear D gene. The CDR3 contains 12 residues. Trimming stripped 7 bases from V and 3 bases from J, with 9 bases between. CDR1 and CDR2 (germline): SGHTA, FQGNSA. As DNA, the CDR3 is TGTGCCAGCACCCGGACGGACTATGGCTACACCTTC. This gives the protein CASTRTDYGYTF.

This rearrangement joins TRBV7-3 to TRBJ2-4, with no clear D. The CDR3 is 13 amino acids. V was trimmed by 5 bases and J by 8 bases, leaving 13 bases between them. The germline V gene has CDR1 SGHTA and CDR2 FQGTGA. In nucleotides, the CDR3 is TGTGCCAGCAGCGTAATATCCGGAGACATTCAGTACTTC. Translating it yields CASSVISGDIQYF.

The V call is TRBV12-3 or TRBV12-4, the J call TRBJ2-1; D is undetermined. The CDR3 consists of 13 residues. V was cut by 7 bases and J by 3 bases, with 10 bases left in between. As DNA, the CDR3 is TGTGCCAGCATCCGCTATAACTACAATGAGCAGTTCTTC. This gives the protein CASIRYNYNEQFF.

The CDR3 loop reads CSVAWDSTGYTF. The CDR3 DNA is TGCAGCGTTGCCTGGGACAGCACTGGCTACACCTTC. The chain has TRBV29-1 and TRBJ1-2, with 7 bases lining up with TRBD1. V lost 4 bases to trimming and J lost 7 bases; unmatched junction nucleotides: 6. CDR3 length: 12 amino acids. Looked up from germline, CDR1 is SQVTM and CDR2 is ANQGSEA.

With regard to this clonotype: A much larger clone lies one base from this, so it may be a read error. The CDR3 nucleotides are TGCGCCAGCAGCTTGGCCCCTAGCGGGGGGTATAATGAGCAGTACTTC. It specifies CASSLAPSGGYNEQYF. V gene TRBV5-1 combines with J gene TRBJ2-7; TRBD2 agrees at 11 bases. Per germline, CDR1 SGHRS and CDR2 YFSETQ. V trimming: 0 bases; J trimming: 7 bases; junction bases outside the gene matches: 9. The CDR3 length is 16 residues.

Points on this clonotype: The junction and the germline gene differ at one end; a read error may be behind it. J is TRBJ2-1 and V is TRBV4-1; 8 bases map to TRBD1. The CDR3 consists of 14 residues. Per germline, CDR1 MGHRA and CDR2 YSYEKL. CDR3 sequence reads: CTSSPRRDRNEQFF. The CDR3 region has the DNA TGCACCAGTAGCCCAAGAAGGGACAGGAATGAGCAGTTCTTC.

This clonotype came up many times. This chain uses TRBV6-5 with TRBJ2-1, with TRBD2 matching over 12 bases. Germline V gene sequence: CDR1 MNHEY, CDR2 SVGAGI. The length of the CDR3 is 15 residues. V lost 5 bases, J lost 7 bases, and 6 bases stayed unmatched. The CDR3 loop reads CASSPLAGGRNEQFF. CDR3 DNA: TGTGCCAGCAGTCCACTAGCGGGAGGTAGGAATGAGCAGTTCTTC.